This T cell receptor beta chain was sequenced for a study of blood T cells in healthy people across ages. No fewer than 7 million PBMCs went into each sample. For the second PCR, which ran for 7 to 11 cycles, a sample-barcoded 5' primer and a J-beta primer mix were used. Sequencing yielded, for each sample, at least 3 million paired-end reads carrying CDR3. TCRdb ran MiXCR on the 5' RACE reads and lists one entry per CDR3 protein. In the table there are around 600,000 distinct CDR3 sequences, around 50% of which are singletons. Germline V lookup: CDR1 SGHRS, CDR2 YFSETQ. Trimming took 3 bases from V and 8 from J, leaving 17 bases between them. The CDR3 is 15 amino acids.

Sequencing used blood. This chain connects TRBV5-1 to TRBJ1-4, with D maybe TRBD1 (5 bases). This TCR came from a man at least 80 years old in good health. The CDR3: CASSSGLLGNEKLFF. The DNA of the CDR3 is TGCGCCAGCAGCTCGGGACTGCTCGGAAACGAAAAACTGTTTTTT.